The rows below give T cell receptor beta chains drawn from one sample of a study of naive and memory T cell subsets. TCRdb used MiXCR to reprocess the UMI-ligation and nested PCR reads, holding one entry per CDR3 protein. The sample carries about 160,000 distinct CDR3 sequences, approximately 22% recorded once. Sequencing was performed on naive CD4+ T cells from blood. Receptors originate from a human donor in good health. Both conserved end residues are part of each CDR3. A D gene is named only where the DNA matches it firmly. The size entry is marked missing in some rows and otherwise reads once, few, many or a size class.

TRBV5-4	TRBJ2-1	-	TRBD1	CASSLAPGQGTRSKYNEQFF	TGTGCCAGCAGCTTGGCCCCGGGACAGGGGACTCGTTCTAAATACAATGAGCAGTTCTTC
TRBV28	TRBJ2-5	-	-	CASGEQETQYF	TGTGCCAGCGGAGAACAAGAGACCCAGTACTTC
TRBV6-5	TRBJ1-1	many	TRBD1	CASSRDRVTEAFF	TGTGCCAGCAGCCGGGACAGGGTTACTGAAGCTTTCTTT
TRBV19	TRBJ2-1	-	-	CASSRTGYEQFF	TGTGCCAGTAGTAGAACGGGCTATGAGCAGTTCTTC
TRBV12-3/TRBV12-4	TRBJ2-3	few	TRBD2	CASSPPGGRSTDTQYF	TGTGCCAGCAGCCCCCCGGGCGGGAGGAGCACAGATACGCAGTATTTT
TRBV27	TRBJ1-5	few	-	CASSHLSNQPQHF	TGTGCCAGCAGCCACTTAAGCAATCAGCCCCAGCATTTT
TRBV7-2	TRBJ2-2	few	-	CASRRTNTGELFF	TGTGCCAGCAGGCGGACCAACACCGGGGAGCTGTTTTTT
TRBV4-1	TRBJ2-1	-	-	CASSRGGFYNEQFF	TGCGCCAGCAGCCGAGGGGGGTTCTACAATGAGCAGTTCTTC
TRBV5-1	TRBJ1-5	-	-	CASSLPRGGENQPQHF	TGCGCCAGCAGCCTCCCCCGGGGCGGTGAGAATCAGCCCCAGCATTTT
TRBV18	TRBJ2-5	many	-	CASSPYQETQYF	TGTGCCAGCTCTCCGTACCAAGAGACCCAGTACTTC
TRBV13	TRBJ2-7	few	TRBD1	CASSSRPTGQGYEQYF	TGTGCCAGCAGCTCAAGACCGACGGGACAGGGCTACGAGCAGTACTTC
TRBV24-1	TRBJ2-2	-	TRBD1	CATSDLDRGRSGELFF	TGTGCCACCAGTGACCTCGACAGGGGGCGAAGCGGGGAGCTGTTTTTT
TRBV6-6	TRBJ1-6	few	-	CASSAGHHNSPLHF	TGTGCCAGCAGTGCTGGACATCATAATTCACCCCTCCACTTT
TRBV7-8	TRBJ1-5	-	-	CASSQNGGNQPQHF	TGTGCCAGCAGCCAAAATGGGGGGAATCAGCCCCAGCATTTT
TRBV20-1	TRBJ2-3	few	TRBD2	CSVKRGNTDTQYF	TGCAGTGTAAAGCGGGGGAACACAGATACGCAGTATTTT
TRBV12-3/TRBV12-4	TRBJ1-2	-	TRBD1	CASSPTGRDYGYTF	TGTGCCAGCAGCCCGACAGGGCGGGACTATGGCTACACCTTC
TRBV20-1	TRBJ1-2	many	-	CSATPQAGDGYTF	TGCAGTGCTACCCCACAAGCAGGGGATGGCTACACCTTC
TRBV29-1	TRBJ2-1	-	TRBD2	CSLLTSGKYNEQFF	TGCAGCTTATTGACTAGCGGGAAGTACAATGAGCAGTTCTTC
TRBV11-2	TRBJ2-1	-	-	CASTEVGVYNEQFF	TGTGCCAGCACCGAGGTGGGAGTCTACAATGAGCAGTTCTTC
TRBV10-3	TRBJ2-1	few	-	CAISRWDNEQFF	TGTGCCATCAGTCGGTGGGACAATGAGCAGTTCTTC
TRBV28	TRBJ2-1	few	TRBD1	CASRYRDRVYNEQFF	TGTGCCAGCAGGTACCGGGACAGAGTCTACAATGAGCAGTTCTTC
TRBV24-1	TRBJ2-6	many	TRBD1	CATSDWDRESGANVLTF	TGTGCCACCAGTGATTGGGACAGGGAGTCCGGGGCCAACGTCCTGACTTTC
TRBV6-2/TRBV6-3	TRBJ2-1	-	-	CASSYENGAGSSYNEQFF	TGTGCCAGCAGTTACGAAAATGGGGCGGGAAGCTCCTACAATGAGCAGTTCTTC
TRBV7-9	TRBJ1-5	many	TRBD1	CASSFEVGQGAQPQHF	TGTGCCAGCAGCTTTGAGGTGGGACAGGGGGCACAGCCCCAGCATTTT
TRBV14	TRBJ2-1	many	TRBD2	CASSQRSGRAILGEQFF	TGTGCCAGCAGCCAACGTAGCGGGAGGGCCATCTTAGGTGAGCAGTTCTTC
TRBV7-9	TRBJ2-5	-	-	CASSQLGSETQYF	TGTGCCAGCAGCCAACTCGGGTCAGAGACCCAGTACTTC
TRBV6-2/TRBV6-3	TRBJ2-5	-	-	CASSYMSDQETQYF	TGTGCCAGCAGTTACATGTCAGACCAAGAGACCCAGTACTTC
TRBV6-5	TRBJ1-5	few	-	CASRNKNQPQHF	TGTGCCAGCAGAAACAAAAATCAGCCCCAGCATTTT
TRBV7-3	TRBJ2-7	-	-	CASSLTGTESYEQYF	TGTGCCAGCAGCTTAACTGGTACAGAATCCTACGAGCAGTACTTC
TRBV3-1	TRBJ2-3	-	-	CASSGRITDTQYF	TGTGCCAGCAGCGGGAGGATAACAGATACGCAGTATTTT